This T cell receptor beta chain originates from a study of cytomegalovirus exposure and HLA in healthy donors. Study-wide context: Some 85 million unique TCRs, all from HLA-typed donors, were included in an early release of the data.

The PCR employed 60 Vbeta primers together with 13 Jbeta primers. The assay was immunoSEQ multiplex PCR, and TCRdb's table has in-frame clones only and misses some. Here the sample spans 99,000 or so clones, 13% to 15% being singletons. This clone was counted a few times. No antigen is known for it. Study-wide results and limits: TCR beta chains numbering about 160 were designated cytomegalovirus-associated.

V was pared by 6 bases and J by 6 bases, with 5 bases of the junction left unmatched. Germline V gene lookup returns CDR1 SGHNT and CDR2 YENEEA. The CDR3 has 13 residues. The receptor was isolated from a female donor in good health and CMV-seronegative. The J gene is TRBJ1-2, the V gene TRBV11-3; 9 nucleotides line up with TRBD1. The sample was PBMCs. The CDR3 DNA is TGTGCCAGCAGGGGGACAGGGATACATGGCTACACCTTC. Protein product: CASRGTGIHGYTF.